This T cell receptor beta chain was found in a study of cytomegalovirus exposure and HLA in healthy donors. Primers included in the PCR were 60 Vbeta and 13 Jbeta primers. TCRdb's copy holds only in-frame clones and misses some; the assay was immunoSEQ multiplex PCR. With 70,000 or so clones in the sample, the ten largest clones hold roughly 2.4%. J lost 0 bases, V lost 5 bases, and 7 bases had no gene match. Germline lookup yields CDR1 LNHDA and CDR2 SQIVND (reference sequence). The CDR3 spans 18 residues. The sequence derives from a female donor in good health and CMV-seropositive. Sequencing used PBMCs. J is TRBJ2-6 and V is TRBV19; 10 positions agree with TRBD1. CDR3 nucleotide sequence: TGTGCCAGTAGTCATGAGGGACAGGGGTACTCTGGGGCCAACGTCCTGACTTTC. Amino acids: CASSHEGQGYSGANVLTF.